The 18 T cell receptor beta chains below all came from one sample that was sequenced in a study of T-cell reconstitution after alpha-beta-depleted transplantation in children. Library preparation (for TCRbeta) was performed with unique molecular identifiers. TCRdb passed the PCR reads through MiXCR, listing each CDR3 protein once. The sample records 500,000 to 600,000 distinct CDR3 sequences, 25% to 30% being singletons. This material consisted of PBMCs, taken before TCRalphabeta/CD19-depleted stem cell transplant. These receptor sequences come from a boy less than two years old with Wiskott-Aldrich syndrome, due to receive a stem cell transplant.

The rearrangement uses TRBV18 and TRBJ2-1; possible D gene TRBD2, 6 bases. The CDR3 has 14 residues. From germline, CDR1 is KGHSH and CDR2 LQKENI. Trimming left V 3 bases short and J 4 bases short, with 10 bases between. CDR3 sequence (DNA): TGTGCCAGCTCACCGGAGGAGGGGTACAATGAGCAGTTCTTC. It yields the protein CASSPEEGYNEQFF.

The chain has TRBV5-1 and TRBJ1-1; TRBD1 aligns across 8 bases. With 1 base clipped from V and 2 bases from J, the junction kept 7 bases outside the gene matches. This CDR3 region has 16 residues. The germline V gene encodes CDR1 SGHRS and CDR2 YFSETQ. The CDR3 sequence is CASSLSGTGQNTEAFF. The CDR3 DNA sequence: TGCGCCAGCAGCTTGTCGGGGACAGGTCAAAACACTGAAGCTTTCTTT.

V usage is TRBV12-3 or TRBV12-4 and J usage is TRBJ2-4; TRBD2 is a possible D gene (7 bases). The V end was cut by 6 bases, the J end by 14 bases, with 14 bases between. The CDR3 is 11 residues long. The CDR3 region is CASSTGRAEYF. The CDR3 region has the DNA TGTGCCAGCAGCACAGGGAGGGCCGAGTACTTC.

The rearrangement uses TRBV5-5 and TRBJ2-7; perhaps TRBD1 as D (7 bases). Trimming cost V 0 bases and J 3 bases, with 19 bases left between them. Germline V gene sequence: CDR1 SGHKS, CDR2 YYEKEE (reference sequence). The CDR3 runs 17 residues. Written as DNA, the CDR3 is TGTGCCAGCAGCTTGGGTGACTTCAGGGGGGCATACTACGAGCAGTACTTC. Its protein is CASSLGDFRGAYYEQYF.

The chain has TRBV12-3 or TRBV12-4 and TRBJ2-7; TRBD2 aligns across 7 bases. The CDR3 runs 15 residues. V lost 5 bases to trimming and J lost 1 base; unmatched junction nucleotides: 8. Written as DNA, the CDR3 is TGTGCCAGCAGTCGCACCGAGGGAGGGTCCTACGAGCAGTACTTC. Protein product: CASSRTEGGSYEQYF.

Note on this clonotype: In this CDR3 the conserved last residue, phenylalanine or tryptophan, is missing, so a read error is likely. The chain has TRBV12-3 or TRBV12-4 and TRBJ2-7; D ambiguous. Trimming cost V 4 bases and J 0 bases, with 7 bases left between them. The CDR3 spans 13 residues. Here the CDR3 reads CASSYYSSYEQYS. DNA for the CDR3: TGTGCCAGCAGTTACTACAGCTCCTACGAGCAGTACTCC.

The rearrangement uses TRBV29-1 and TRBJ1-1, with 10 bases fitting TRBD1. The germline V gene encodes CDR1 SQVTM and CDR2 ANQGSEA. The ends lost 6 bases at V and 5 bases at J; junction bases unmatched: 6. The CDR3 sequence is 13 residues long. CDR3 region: CSVRRQGATEAFF. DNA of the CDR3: TGCAGCGTAAGGAGACAGGGGGCAACTGAAGCTTTCTTT.

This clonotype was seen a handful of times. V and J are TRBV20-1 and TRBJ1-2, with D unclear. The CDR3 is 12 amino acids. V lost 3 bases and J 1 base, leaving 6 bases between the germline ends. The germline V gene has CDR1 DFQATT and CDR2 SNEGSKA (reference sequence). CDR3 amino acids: CSASLRNYGYTF. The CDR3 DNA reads TGCAGTGCTAGTCTCCGTAACTATGGCTACACCTTC.

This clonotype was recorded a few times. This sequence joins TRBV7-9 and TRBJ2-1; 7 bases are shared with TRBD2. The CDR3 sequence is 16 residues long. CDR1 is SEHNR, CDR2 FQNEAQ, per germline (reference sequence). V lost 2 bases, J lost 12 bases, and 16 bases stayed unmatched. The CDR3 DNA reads TGTGCCAGCAGCTTAAATCTTAAGGCGGGAGAACCTTGGCAGTTCTTC. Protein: CASSLNLKAGEPWQFF.

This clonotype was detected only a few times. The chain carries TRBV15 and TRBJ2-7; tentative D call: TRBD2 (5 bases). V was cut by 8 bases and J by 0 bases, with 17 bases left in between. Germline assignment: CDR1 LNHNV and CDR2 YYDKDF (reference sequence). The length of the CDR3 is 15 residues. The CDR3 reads CATSRGDGSSYEQYF. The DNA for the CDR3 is TGTGCCACCTCCCGGGGAGACGGTAGCTCCTACGAGCAGTACTTC.

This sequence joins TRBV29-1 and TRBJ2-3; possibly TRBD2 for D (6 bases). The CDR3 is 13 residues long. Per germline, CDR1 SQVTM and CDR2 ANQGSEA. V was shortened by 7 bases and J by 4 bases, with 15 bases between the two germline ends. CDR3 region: CSALGGAADTQYF. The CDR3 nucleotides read TGCAGCGCCTTAGGAGGGGCGGCAGATACGCAGTATTTT.

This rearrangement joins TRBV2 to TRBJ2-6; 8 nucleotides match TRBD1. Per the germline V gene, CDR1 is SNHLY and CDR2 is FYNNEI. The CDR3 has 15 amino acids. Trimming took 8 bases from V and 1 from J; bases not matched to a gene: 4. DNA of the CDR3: TGTGCCAGCGGGAGACAGGGGTCTGGGGCCAACGTCCTGACTTTC. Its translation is CASGRQGSGANVLTF.

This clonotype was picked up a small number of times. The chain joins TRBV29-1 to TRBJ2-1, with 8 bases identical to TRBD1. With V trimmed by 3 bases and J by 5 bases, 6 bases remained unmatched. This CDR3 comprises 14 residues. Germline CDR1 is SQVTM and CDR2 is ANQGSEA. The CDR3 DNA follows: TGCAGCGTTGACGGCGGACAGGGCCACAATGAGCAGTTCTTC. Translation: CSVDGGQGHNEQFF.

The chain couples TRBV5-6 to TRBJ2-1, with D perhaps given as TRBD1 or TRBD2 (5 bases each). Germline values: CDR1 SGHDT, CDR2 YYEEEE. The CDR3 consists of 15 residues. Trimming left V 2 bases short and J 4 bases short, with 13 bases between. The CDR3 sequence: CASSFRGVQYNEQFF. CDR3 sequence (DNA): TGTGCCAGCAGCTTTCGAGGGGTTCAGTACAATGAGCAGTTCTTC.

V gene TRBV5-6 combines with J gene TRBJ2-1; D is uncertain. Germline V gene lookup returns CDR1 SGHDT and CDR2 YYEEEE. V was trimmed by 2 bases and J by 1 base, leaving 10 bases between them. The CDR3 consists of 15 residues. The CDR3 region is CASSLTKISYNEQFF. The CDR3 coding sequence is TGTGCCAGCAGCTTAACCAAAATTTCCTACAATGAGCAGTTCTTC.

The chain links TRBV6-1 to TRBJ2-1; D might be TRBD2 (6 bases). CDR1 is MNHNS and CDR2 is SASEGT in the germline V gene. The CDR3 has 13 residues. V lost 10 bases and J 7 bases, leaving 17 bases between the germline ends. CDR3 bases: TGTGCCACCGAGCGGTTACGGGGGAATGAGCAGTTCTTC. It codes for CATERLRGNEQFF.

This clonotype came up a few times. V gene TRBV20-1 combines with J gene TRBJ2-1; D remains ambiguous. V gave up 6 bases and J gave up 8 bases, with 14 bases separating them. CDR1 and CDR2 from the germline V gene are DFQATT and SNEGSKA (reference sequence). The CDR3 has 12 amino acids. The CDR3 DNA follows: TGCAGTGCAATGACTGATAGCTATGAGCAGTTCTTC. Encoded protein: CSAMTDSYEQFF.

The CDR3 here is CSASQGDQETQYF. The CDR3 DNA follows: TGCAGTGCTAGTCAAGGGGACCAAGAGACCCAGTACTTC. The V and J genes are TRBV20-1 and TRBJ2-5; weak D call: TRBD1 (5 bases). Germline CDR1 DFQATT, CDR2 SNEGSKA (reference sequence). The CDR3 sequence is 13 residues long. V shed 3 bases and J shed 0 bases, with 8 bases lying between them.